This entry lists 11 T cell receptor beta chains sequenced from one sample in a study of T cells in Graves' hyperthyroidism and ophthalmopathy. TCR beta CDR3 sequences were amplified from RNA transcripts. Primed by the HTBI set, a first-round RT-PCR was run on the TCR CDR3. Each CDR3 protein is one row after TCRdb ran MiXCR on the multiplex PCR reads. The sample includes around 420,000 distinct CDR3 sequences, more than 15% of them seen just once. Material: blood. These receptor sequences come from a woman younger than 30 with Graves' hyperthyroidism.

The table lists this clonotype with a few counts. A clone one base away is much larger, so this may be a read error. The CDR3 sequence is CSARGFSGSRQETQYF. The CDR3 nucleotides read TGCAGTGCTAGAGGTTTCAGCGGGAGTCGTCAAGAGACCCAGTACTTC. The V call is TRBV20-1, the J call TRBJ2-5, with 8 bases aligning to TRBD2. The CDR3 consists of 16 residues. The V and J ends lost 1 base and 2 bases, in that order; junction bases with no gene match: 9. Per germline, CDR1 DFQATT and CDR2 SNEGSKA (reference sequence).

This clonotype was observed many times. V gene TRBV6-5 combines with J gene TRBJ1-2; the match to TRBD1 covers 7 bases. The CDR3 totals 13 residues. Germline V gene data show CDR1 as MNHEY and CDR2 as SVGAGI. V was clipped by 3 bases and J by 6 bases; unmatched bases: 4. CDR3 loop: CASSYRQGHGYTF. CDR3 in DNA: TGTGCCAGCAGTTATCGACAGGGCCATGGCTACACCTTC.

This sequence joins TRBV13 and TRBJ2-7; unclear D gene. In germline, CDR1 is PRHDT, CDR2 FYEKMQ (reference sequence). CDR3 size: 12 residues. V lost 5 bases to trimming and J lost 5 bases, with 10 bases between them. DNA of the CDR3: TGTGCCAGCAGCCCCCCTGGGAACGAGCAGTACTTC. Encoded protein: CASSPPGNEQYF.

This clonotype came up a few times. The chain is built from TRBV5-1 and TRBJ2-5, with 16 bases that match TRBD2. This CDR3 is built from 18 residues. The V segment lost 2 bases and the J segment 6 bases; nucleotides outside the gene matches: 10. The germline V gene encodes CDR1 SGHRS and CDR2 YFSETQ. This CDR3 is CASSFSGTSGGAGKTQYF. Here the CDR3 DNA reads TGCGCCAGCAGCTTCTCCGGGACTAGCGGGGGGGCCGGGAAGACCCAGTACTTC.

The table lists this clonotype with many counts. The chain combines TRBV5-1 with TRBJ2-2; D may be TRBD1 (6 bases). V lost 1 base and J 7 bases, leaving 11 bases between the germline ends. The V gene's germline CDR1 is SGHRS and CDR2 YFSETQ. This CDR3 has 14 residues. In DNA form, the CDR3 reads TGCGCCAGCAGCTTGTGGGCCAGGGGCGGGGAGCTGTTTTTT. Protein sequence: CASSLWARGGELFF.

On this clonotype itself: One junction end does not reproduce the germline sequence, and a read error may be involved. The V call is TRBV7-2, the J call TRBJ2-7; unclear D gene. The germline gives CDR1 SGHTA, CDR2 FQGNSA. CDR3 length equals 11 residues. The CDR3 reads CARSLAYEQYF. CDR3 DNA sequence: TGTGCCAGAAGCTTGGCGTACGAGCAGTACTTC. The entire variable domain, with the rest obtained from reference TRBV7-2 and TRBJ2-7, is as follows: GAGVSQSPSNKVTEKGKDVELRCDPISGHTALYWYRQSLGQGLEFLIYFQGNSAPDKSGLPSDRFSAERTGGSVSTLTIQRTQQEDSAVYLCARSLAYEQYFGPGTRLTVT.

This clonotype was detected ten times or more. The genes are TRBV20-1 and TRBJ2-5; D may correspond to TRBD1 or TRBD2 (5 bases each). Germline assignment: CDR1 DFQATT and CDR2 SNEGSKA (reference sequence). Trimming left V 2 bases short and J 4 bases short, with 14 bases between. CDR3 size: 14 residues. CDR3 in DNA: TGCAGTGCTAGAAGGATCGGGGCCGCAGAGACCCAGTACTTC. Amino acids: CSARRIGAAETQYF.

This clonotype has more than one count but fewer than ten. V usage is TRBV6-1 and J usage is TRBJ2-1, with 8 bases that match TRBD1. CDR3 size: 15 residues. The V segment lost 6 bases and the J segment 0 bases; nucleotides outside the gene matches: 4. Germline values: CDR1 MNHNS, CDR2 SASEGT. CDR3 residues: CASSSQGASYNEQFF. The CDR3, as DNA: TGTGCCAGCAGCTCTCAGGGGGCCTCCTACAATGAGCAGTTCTTC.

This clonotype occurred many times. The V gene is TRBV7-9, the J gene TRBJ1-1; D might be TRBD1 (6 bases). Germline V CDR1 and CDR2: SEHNR, FQNEAQ (reference sequence). V lost 3 bases and J 0 bases, leaving 8 bases between the germline ends. CDR3 length: 14 residues. The CDR3 reads CASSFGGLNTEAFF. The DNA for the CDR3 is TGTGCCAGCAGCTTTGGGGGCTTGAACACTGAAGCTTTCTTT.

V is TRBV10-2 and J is TRBJ2-5; tentatively, D is TRBD1 (5 bases). V lost 8 bases to trimming and J lost 2 bases, with 15 bases between them. Germline loops: CDR1 WSHSY, CDR2 SAAADI. The length of the CDR3 is 14 residues. CDR3 sequence: CASLPGYGQETQYF. DNA for the CDR3: TGCGCCAGCTTGCCAGGGTATGGACAAGAGACCCAGTACTTC.

This clonotype was picked up many times. The chain carries TRBV20-1 and TRBJ2-7; D possibly corresponds to TRBD2 (6 bases). Germline lookup yields CDR1 DFQATT and CDR2 SNEGSKA (reference sequence). V was pared by 1 base and J by 1 base, with 17 bases between. CDR3 length equals 16 residues. CDR3 sequence (DNA): TGCAGTGCTAGAGTCAGGGTGGGGACTGGGTCCTACGAGCAGTACTTC. It specifies CSARVRVGTGSYEQYF.